The 10 T cell receptor beta chains reported below all come from one sample, sequenced in a study of cytomegalovirus exposure and HLA in healthy donors. The study ran its PCR with 60 Vbeta and 13 Jbeta primers. The method was immunoSEQ multiplex PCR; TCRdb's version includes in-frame clones alone and lacks a portion of them. Among about 37,000 clones listed, about 80% were seen once. The sequenced sample was PBMCs. The receptor set was obtained from a woman under 30 in good health and CMV-seropositive.

The chain uses TRBV28 and TRBJ2-3; perhaps TRBD2 as D (5 bases). The CDR3 is 14 amino acids. The ends were cut back, 7 bases at V and 4 bases at J, with 15 bases in the middle. CDR1 MDHEN and CDR2 SYDVKM come from the germline V gene. This CDR3 reads CASTVSRDADTQYF. The CDR3 nucleotides read TGTGCCAGCACCGTAAGCCGGGATGCAGATACGCAGTATTTT.

This chain uses TRBV9 with TRBJ2-5; D might be TRBD1 (5 bases). The J call may be wrong; the DNA end is better matched by TRBJ2-7. This CDR3 is built from 16 residues. In germline, CDR1 is SGDLS, CDR2 YYNGEE. The chain's CDR3 is CASSVVGEGAFYEQYF. The CDR3 DNA reads TGTGCCAGCAGCGTAGTAGGCGAAGGGGCCTTTTACGAGCAGTACTTC.

The chain employs TRBV5-6 and TRBJ2-3, with 14 bases aligning to TRBD2. Germline trimming cut 2 bases from V and 1 base from J; bases unmatched to any gene: 9. The CDR3 is 19 residues long. Germline V gene sequence: CDR1 SGHDT, CDR2 YYEEEE. The CDR3 DNA reads TGTGCCAGCAGCTTTCCTCGGGGGACTAGCGGGGGCCGCACAGATACGCAGTATTTT. Amino acid sequence: CASSFPRGTSGGRTDTQYF.

The chain combines TRBV7-6 with TRBJ2-2; 9 bases align to TRBD2. Trimming at V came to 4 bases and at J to 6 bases, leaving 12 bases not matched to a gene. In germline, CDR1 is SGHVS, CDR2 FNYEAQ. This CDR3 region has 17 residues. The CDR3 is CASSSSVAGEGSGELFF. Written as DNA, the CDR3 is TGTGCCAGCAGCTCCAGCGTAGCGGGAGAGGGGTCCGGGGAGCTGTTTTTT.

This clone appeared a few times. The chain uses TRBV10-3 and TRBJ2-3; the D gene is possibly TRBD2 (5 bases). CDR1 ENHRY and CDR2 SYGVKD come from the germline V gene. The CDR3 sequence is 16 residues long. The V and J ends lost 3 bases and 3 bases respectively, with 16 bases between them. The CDR3 protein is CAISDGRMGETDTQYF. CDR3 nucleotides: TGTGCCATCAGTGATGGCAGGATGGGAGAAACAGATACGCAGTATTTT.

A note on this clone: A read error may account for a junction end that differs from germline. The V gene is TRBV6-4, the J gene TRBJ2-2; D might be TRBD1 (6 bases). Per the germline V gene, CDR1 is MRHNA and CDR2 is SNTAGT. The CDR3 consists of 13 residues. The CDR3 spells CAGSSGDTGELFF. CDR3 in DNA: TGTGCCGGCAGTTCAGGGGACACCGGGGAGCTGTTTTTT.

CDR3 DNA sequence: TGTGCCAGCAGTGCCGGGGGGGAGGGTGAAAAACTGTTTTTT. Translation: CASSAGGEGEKLFF. This chain connects TRBV6-6 to TRBJ1-4, with TRBD1 as a possible D gene (5 bases). This CDR3 comprises 14 residues. Germline loops: CDR1 MNHNY, CDR2 SVGAGI (reference sequence). The V and J ends lost 5 bases and 7 bases respectively, with 14 bases between them.

This chain uses TRBV6-4 with TRBJ1-1; 9 positions agree with TRBD1. CDR3 length: 14 amino acids. V lost 4 bases to trimming and J lost 4 bases; unmatched junction nucleotides: 4. Germline assignment: CDR1 MRHNA and CDR2 SNTAGT. For the CDR3, the DNA is TGTGCCAGCAGTGCCGGGACAGGGATCACTGAAGCTTTCTTT. This translates into CASSAGTGITEAFF.

V and J are TRBV19 and TRBJ2-7, with 9 nucleotides matching TRBD2. Germline CDR1 is LNHDA and CDR2 is SQIVND (reference sequence). J was trimmed by 6 bases and V by 5 bases; bases with no gene match: 5. This CDR3 contains 13 residues. CDR3 nucleotides: TGTGCCAGTAGTCACGGGACTAGCCGCGAGCAGTACTTC. Its translation is CASSHGTSREQYF.

The chain is built from TRBV19 and TRBJ1-5; 8 positions match TRBD1. The CDR3 contains 13 residues. V dropped 9 bases and J dropped 6; count of bases not matched to a gene: 7. Germline-derived CDR1 and CDR2 are LNHDA and SQIVND (reference sequence). The chain's CDR3 is CASTRGPGQPQHF. CDR3 nucleotides: TGTGCCAGCACCAGGGGGCCCGGTCAGCCCCAGCATTTT.